This is a list of T cell receptor beta chains from one sample in a study of blood T cell repertoires in COVID-19. The table came from immunoSEQ multiplex PCR; TCRdb's copy has only in-frame clones and leaves some out. This sample has 59,000 or so clones, with 80% found just once. Sequencing was carried out using peripheral blood. These receptors all stem from a man in his sixties with acute or convalescent COVID-19. Both conserved end residues are part of each CDR3. The order of the fields is J gene, V gene, CDR3 protein.

TRBJ2-2 TRBV2 CASSEFLSRTGELFF
TRBJ1-2 TRBV6-1 CASSEIVFNYGYTF
TRBJ2-7 TRBV28 CASSSRYEQYF
TRBJ2-6 TRBV7-3 CASSSLEDRVTWGANVLTF
TRBJ2-1 TRBV10-3 CAISESGGASYNEQFF
TRBJ1-5 TRBV18 CASSPGTGGNQPQHF
TRBJ2-1 TRBV24-1 CATSDRSGLAYNEQFF
TRBJ2-7 TRBV28 CASSSRRVTGNEQYF
TRBJ1-6 TRBV6-5 CASSSNPNRESPLHF
TRBJ1-3 TRBV3-1/TRBV3-2 CASSQDGGSAGNTIYF
TRBJ1-2 TRBV28 CASSNDRVGGYTF
TRBJ2-7 TRBV14 CASSPGTSGGPIPSYEQYF
TRBJ1-1 TRBV7-2 CASTAGQANTEAFF
TRBJ2-3 TRBV5-1 CASSLVGDGRGTQYF
TRBJ2-7 TRBV3-1/TRBV3-2 CASSQGGHYEQYF
TRBJ1-6 TRBV27 CATHGGSNYNSPLHF
TRBJ2-1 TRBV9 CASSAQRGVSYNEQFF
TRBJ2-7 TRBV14 CASSPGLAGNYEQYF
TRBJ2-2 TRBV7-3 CASSLVDRVGELFF
TRBJ2-5 TRBV7-9 CASSLRSGGAKETQYF
TRBJ2-3 TRBV7-3 CASSLGGDGGAQYF
TRBJ2-3 TRBV20-1 CSASKAGGLSTDTQYF
TRBJ2-1 TRBV2 CASSSGQGPVLVDEQFF
TRBJ2-2 TRBV6-5 CASKLGRLNTGELFF
TRBJ1-4 TRBV19 CASSSRQGGDEKLFF
TRBJ2-6 TRBV6-1 CASSERGQSSGANVLTF
TRBJ2-3 TRBV2 CASSFTTGSDTQYF
TRBJ2-3 TRBV13 CATVLAGGSNTQYF
TRBJ2-7 TRBV19 CASSNRGSYEQYF
TRBJ2-2 TRBV18 CASSPGQTNTGELFF
TRBJ1-3 TRBV28 CASSLPQISGNTIYF
TRBJ2-1 TRBV11-2 CASSFRLGGGNGNEQFF
TRBJ1-6 TRBV9 CASKLGTGNSPLHF
TRBJ1-6 TRBV14 CASSQEGGLSPLHF
TRBJ1-2 TRBV6-6 CASSYESYGYTF
TRBJ2-1 TRBV10-1 CASSESLQRNEQFF
TRBJ2-6 TRBV3-1/TRBV3-2 CASSRGPSISSGANVLTF
TRBJ1-2 TRBV28 CASSRQGVPNYGYTF
TRBJ1-4 TRBV5-1 CASSAGTGAYEKLFF
TRBJ2-1 TRBV24-1 CATSDPSGGNEQFF
TRBJ1-5 TRBV4-1 CASSQVPGDSNQPQHF
TRBJ1-1 TRBV3-1/TRBV3-2 CASSQGVTPNTEAFF
TRBJ1-5 TRBV19 CASSMLTGGSQPQHF
TRBJ2-3 TRBV19 CASSMAGTSGTDTQYF
TRBJ2-7 TRBV28 CASSPTSGPYYEQYF